This note documents a single T cell receptor beta chain sequence. The data belong to a study of CD8 T cells in Susac syndrome. TCR beta sequencing was performed on blood CD8+ and CD4+ T cells. The controls, all healthy donors, were matched for age and sex. Bulk CD8+ and CD4+ cells came from magnetic negative isolation; CD8+ TEMRA by FACS. Looked up from germline, CDR1 is SGHNT and CDR2 is YYREEE (reference sequence). V was clipped by 4 bases and J by 1 base; unmatched bases: 3. This CDR3 spans 14 amino acids. An amount of RNA that ranged from 0.5 to 1 ug was reverse transcribed with random hexamers. The method of amplification for TCR beta CDR3 was immunoSEQ multiplex PCR, covering 54 Vbeta and 13 Jbeta. One entry per CDR3 protein, called by TCRdb with MiXCR from the immunoSEQ multiplex PCR reads. The sample includes tens of thousands of distinct CDR3 sequences, 85% to 95% of them seen just once.

The chain combines TRBV5-4 with TRBJ1-1; 8 bases agree with TRBD1. The TCR was taken from a human donor in good health. What was sequenced was CD8+ T cells from PBMCs. Here the CDR3 DNA reads TGTGCCAGCAGCACCGGACAGGGGAACACTGAAGCTTTCTTT. Its translation is CASSTGQGNTEAFF. The variable domain in full, completed from reference TRBV5-4 and TRBJ1-1, reads ETGVTQSPTHLIKTRGQQVTLRCSSQSGHNTVSWYQQALGQGPQFIFQYYREEENGRGNFPPRFSGLQFPNYSSELNVNALELDDSALYLCASSTGQGNTEAFFGQGTRLTVV.